The next 12 T cell receptor beta chains were all read from a single sample in a study of OX40 agonist ivuxolimab in advanced cancers. This table comes from immunoSEQ multiplex PCR, and its TCRdb copy is limited to in-frame clones, with some not included. The sample holds roughly 82,000 clones, over 65% seen once. The sequences come from CD4+ or CD8+ T cells sorted from blood, collected in a trial of the OX40 agonist ivuxolimab. The receptor set was obtained from an adult with an advanced solid tumor such as melanoma, head and neck, liver or kidney cancer.

J is TRBJ1-6 and V is TRBV4-1; 9 bases fit TRBD1. V dropped 1 base and J dropped 8; count of bases not matched to a gene: 6. The CDR3 contains 16 residues. Germline V CDR1 and CDR2: MGHRA, YSYEKL. DNA for the CDR3: TGCGCCAGCAGCCAAGGACAGGGGGGGGTGTATTCACCCCTCCACTTT. This sequence encodes CASSQGQGGVYSPLHF.

The chain is built from TRBV19 and TRBJ1-2; D call uncertain. Germline V CDR1 and CDR2: LNHDA, SQIVND (reference sequence). Trimming pared 3 bases from V and 5 bases from J, leaving 4 bases between. The CDR3 consists of 11 residues. The CDR3 DNA reads as TGTGCCAGTAGTATCCGATATGGCTACACCTTC. This sequence encodes CASSIRYGYTF.

The V and J genes are TRBV5-1 and TRBJ1-1; D is unclear. CDR1 is SGHRS, CDR2 YFSETQ, per germline. Trimming took off 0 bases at V and 1 base at J, with 7 bases between the two ends. This CDR3 has 14 amino acids. The CDR3 is CASSLGTGNTEAFF. The CDR3 DNA is TGCGCCAGCAGCTTGGGGACCGGGAACACTGAAGCTTTCTTT.

This rearrangement joins TRBV11-2 to TRBJ2-3, with D perhaps TRBD1 or TRBD2 (5 bases each). V lost 1 base to trimming and J lost 1 base, with 12 bases between them. The germline V gene has CDR1 SGHAT and CDR2 FQNNGV. The CDR3 runs to 16 residues. CDR3 nucleotides: TGTGCCAGCAGCTTAGGACTAACCAGGGGCACAGATACGCAGTATTTT. Its translation: CASSLGLTRGTDTQYF. The whole variable domain, remainder taken from reference TRBV11-2 and TRBJ2-3, is EAGVAQSPRYKIIEKRQSVAFWCNPISGHATLYWYQQILGQGPKLLIQFQNNGVVDDSQLPKDRFSAERLKGVDSTLKIQPAKLEDSAVYLCASSLGLTRGTDTQYFGPGTRLTVL.

This chain's CDR3 is CASSLNGLEKLFF. The CDR3 DNA is TGTGCCAGCAGCTTGAACGGATTGGAAAAACTGTTTTTT. The chain uses TRBV5-5 and TRBJ1-4; D uncertain. Between the trimmed V and J ends, which lost 1 base and 8 bases, there was a span of 9 bases. CDR1 is SGHKS and CDR2 is YYEKEE in the germline V gene (reference sequence). The CDR3 has 13 amino acids.

The gene calls are TRBV7-9 and TRBJ2-3, with D possibly TRBD2 on 5 matching bases. Trimming pared 1 base from V and 1 base from J, leaving 12 bases between. Germline lookup yields CDR1 SEHNR and CDR2 FQNEAQ (reference sequence). This CDR3 is 16 amino acids long. CDR3 DNA: TGTGCCAGCAGCTTAGGGGCTAGCCCTGGCACAGATACGCAGTATTTT. Amino acids: CASSLGASPGTDTQYF.

This chain joins TRBV19 and TRBJ2-1; 11 bases match TRBD2. With 4 bases clipped from V and 5 bases from J, the junction kept 4 bases outside the gene matches. The CDR3 sequence is 15 residues long. Per the germline V gene, CDR1 is LNHDA and CDR2 is SQIVND (reference sequence). As DNA, the CDR3 is TGTGCCAGTAGTAAACTAGCGGGGGCTGACAATGAGCAGTTCTTC. This codes for CASSKLAGADNEQFF.

The chain couples TRBV18 to TRBJ1-4, with TRBD1 matching over 9 bases. CDR1 and CDR2 (germline): KGHSH, LQKENI. J lost 6 bases, V lost 2 bases, and 7 bases had no gene match. The CDR3 runs to 16 residues. Written as DNA, the CDR3 is TGTGCCAGCTCACCAAGGACAGGGGTGTTAGATGAAAAACTGTTTTTT. Residues: CASSPRTGVLDEKLFF.

The chain employs TRBV30 and TRBJ1-1; D is unresolved. The length of the CDR3 is 12 residues. Looked up from germline, CDR1 is GTSNPN and CDR2 is SVGIG (reference sequence). V was clipped by 4 bases and J by 3 bases, with 9 bases between them. The CDR3 DNA reads TGTGCCTGGACAGAGGTGGACACTGAAGCTTTCTTT. The encoded protein is CAWTEVDTEAFF.

This rearrangement joins TRBV2 to TRBJ1-4, with D uncertain. The germline gives CDR1 SNHLY, CDR2 FYNNEI. The germline V and J ends were trimmed by 5 bases and 4 bases, with 14 bases remaining between them. The CDR3 is 15 amino acids. The CDR3 nucleotides read TGTGCCAGCAGTCCTTCCTCAGCGATTAATGAAAAACTGTTTTTT. It translates to CASSPSSAINEKLFF.

This chain uses TRBV9 with TRBJ1-2; D remains ambiguous. Germline loops: CDR1 SGDLS, CDR2 YYNGEE. This CDR3 contains 13 residues. V was shortened by 0 bases and J by 7 bases, with 10 bases between the two germline ends. CDR3 loop: CASSVVGRSGYTF. In DNA, the CDR3 is TGTGCCAGCAGCGTAGTGGGGAGGAGTGGCTACACCTTC. Full variable domain (remainder filled in from reference TRBV9 and TRBJ1-2): DSGVTQTPKHLITATGQRVTLRCSPRSGDLSVYWYQQSLDQGLQFLIQYYNGEERAKGNILERFSAQQFPDLHSELNLSSLELGDSALYFCASSVVGRSGYTFGSGTRLTVV.

The chain links TRBV18 to TRBJ1-5, with no clear D. The germline V gene has CDR1 KGHSH and CDR2 LQKENI. Trimming pared 3 bases from V and 1 base from J, leaving 7 bases between. The CDR3 runs to 14 residues. Here the CDR3 DNA reads TGTGCCAGCTCACCGGTCCCGAGCAATCAGCCCCAGCATTTT. This gives the protein CASSPVPSNQPQHF.